Included here is one T cell receptor (beta chain) sequence, with context. No antigen is known for it. The sample belongs to a study of T cell responses to AZD1222 COVID-19 vaccine. General observations from the study: Repertoires were sampled only after the peak T cell response. Donor demographics were predominantly white British with a female majority; clonal diversity may be underestimated.

The V and J ends lost 1 base and 2 bases respectively, with 21 bases between them. This CDR3 region has 18 residues. Germline CDR1 and CDR2: SGHRS and YFSETQ. The data were produced by immunoSEQ multiplex PCR, yet TCRdb's version contains in-frame clones alone and is incomplete. There are approximately 120,000 clones in the sample; over 90% occur only once, and 0.9% to 0.95% lies in the top ten. The sample here was peripheral blood, taken on day 0 of AZD1222 vaccination. The chain employs TRBV5-1 and TRBJ1-2, with D possibly TRBD1 on 5 matching bases. The sequence was collected from an adult in good health. CDR3 nucleotides: TGCGCCAGCAGCTTGACCGGGACGGTTCTCCGAACCAACTATGGCTACACCTTC. It yields the protein CASSLTGTVLRTNYGYTF. Variable domain in full (rest from reference TRBV5-1 and TRBJ1-2): KAGVTQTPRYLIKTRGQQVTLSCSPISGHRSVSWYQQTPGQGLQFLFEYFSETQRNKGNFPGRFSGRQFSNSRSEMNVSTLELGDSALYLCASSLTGTVLRTNYGYTFGSGTRLTVV.